These T cell receptor beta chains were read from a single sample in a study of T-cell reconstitution after alpha-beta-depleted transplantation in children. TCRdb analysed the PCR reads with MiXCR anew, one entry per CDR3 protein. The top ten hold roughly 6% of the sample, which has around 410,000 distinct CDR3 sequences, roughly 10% seen once. Here the sequenced sample was PBMCs from the stem cell graft donor, taken from the stem cell graft. These receptors were taken from a human donor who donated a stem cell graft to a child with acute myeloid leukemia. Each CDR3 is given with its conserved first and last residue. D genes are given only for firm matches. The size entry is marked missing in some rows and otherwise reads once, few, many or a size class.

few,TRBD1,TRBV7-2,TRBJ1-5,TGTGCCAGCAGCTTAGCTGGGGGACAGTTTAAAGATCAGCCCCAGCATTTT,CASSLAGGQFKDQPQHF
few,-,TRBV6-1,TRBJ2-2,TGTGCCAGCAAGGAGGGAGAACCCGGGGAGCTGTTTTTT,CASKEGEPGELFF
-,-,TRBV7-9,TRBJ2-7,TGTGCCAGCAGCCTCCCCGCCTCCTACGAGCAGTACTTC,CASSLPASYEQYF
-,-,TRBV30,TRBJ2-2,TGTGCCTGGAGTGTATGGGGCTCCGGTCCGACCGGGGAGCTGTTTTTT,CAWSVWGSGPTGELFF
-,-,TRBV30,TRBJ2-4,TGTGCCTCGAGGACGTCCCTAGCCAAAAACATTCAGTACTTC,CASRTSLAKNIQYF
-,-,TRBV7-2,TRBJ2-3,TGTGCCAGCAGCTCGCTCGGACGGAGCACAGATACGCAGTATTTT,CASSSLGRSTDTQYF
-,-,TRBV6-5,TRBJ2-7,TGTGCCAGCAGTTACGACGGGGACGGTGGCGGCGAGCAGTACTTC,CASSYDGDGGGEQYF
-,TRBD2,TRBV5-1,TRBJ2-2,TGCGCCAGCAGCTGGGGACTAGCGGGAAGTGTGTCCGGGGAGCTGTTTTTT,CASSWGLAGSVSGELFF
-,-,TRBV7-2,TRBJ1-3,TGTGCCAGCAGCTTGCGGGGTTCTGGAAACACCATATATTTT,CASSLRGSGNTIYF
-,TRBD1,TRBV20-1,TRBJ1-1,TGCAGTGCTAGGGGGACAGGGGGCACTGAAGCTTTCTTT,CSARGTGGTEAFF
many,-,TRBV4-3,TRBJ1-4,TGCGCCAGCAGCCAAGATGGCAGGGAGGTTGAAAAACTGTTTTTT,CASSQDGREVEKLFF
many,-,TRBV9,TRBJ2-1,TGTGCCAGCAGCGTAGGCCCCGGGAACAGGGTGGTCAATGAGCAGTTCTTC,CASSVGPGNRVVNEQFF
few,TRBD2,TRBV12-3/TRBV12-4,TRBJ2-1,TGTGCCAGCAGTTTGCGACCGGGACTAGCGGGGGCATACAATGAGCAGTTCTTC,CASSLRPGLAGAYNEQFF
-,TRBD1,TRBV25-1,TRBJ1-3,TGTGCCAGCAGTGAAGCGCCCTCCCCCAGGGGGGATGGAAACACCATATATTTT,CASSEAPSPRGDGNTIYF
-,-,TRBV19,TRBJ2-4,TGTGCCAGTCGGGGGACCAAAAACAGTCAGTACTTC,CASRGTKNSQYF
few,-,TRBV12-3/TRBV12-4,TRBJ1-1,TGTGCCAGCAGCCTGGACACGTTCACTGAAGCTTTCTTT,CASSLDTFTEAFF
-,-,TRBV6-2/TRBV6-3,TRBJ2-3,TGTGCCAGCAGTTACTCGAGTTTGGATACGCAGTATTTT,CASSYSSLDTQYF
many,-,TRBV7-3,TRBJ1-1,TGTGCCAGCAGGATGCAAGTGGACACTGAAGCTTTCTTT,CASRMQVDTEAFF
many,-,TRBV27,TRBJ2-7,TGTGCCAGCAGTTTCGGGCCTCTAAACGAGCAGTACTTC,CASSFGPLNEQYF
few,-,TRBV5-1,TRBJ2-1,TGCGCCAGCAGCCAACTAGAGGATGAGCAGTTCTTC,CASSQLEDEQFF